This TCR beta chain was identified in a study of Graves' ophthalmopathy and Graves' hyperthyroidism (dated by TCRdb to the late 2010s). Describing the broader study: Peripheral blood was collected before any treatment was given, at the time of initial diagnosis. To tell Graves' ophthalmopathy apart from Graves' hyperthyroidism, and to predict which patients would progress to ophthalmopathy, the study relied on TCR beta repertoire signatures. In total, around 140 blood samples were TCR-sequenced: around 42 ophthalmopathy, over 70 hyperthyroidism and around 17 hyperthyroidism-to-ophthalmopathy patients. A discovery set of 100 patients (roughly 41 ophthalmopathy, 55 to 60 stable hyperthyroidism) was enrolled to explore V-J signatures distinguishing ophthalmopathy from hyperthyroidism. An independent validation cohort was composed of around 19 hyperthyroidism patients and 15 to 17 patients who later progressed from hyperthyroidism to ophthalmopathy. In roughly 6 hyperthyroidism patients, T-cell repertoires of thyroid tissue and blood were compared. Following sampling, methimazole starting at 30 mg daily was administered to hyperthyroidism patients, and high-dose intravenous methylprednisolone was administered to ophthalmopathy patients. The approximately 100 discovery patients were randomly split 7:3 into training and test sets.

Patients with ophthalmopathy had moderately to severely active disease, with a Clinical Activity Score of 3 or more, a NOSPECS grade of 4 or more, and a disease duration of less than 3 months. Patients with other autoimmune diseases, uncontrolled infections, pregnancy or lactation were excluded. Diagnosis relied on clinical symptoms, serum thyroxine, TRAb, thyroid ultrasound and orbital computed tomography. PBMCs were isolated from 10 ml of fresh peripheral blood by Ficoll-Paque density gradient centrifugation. Trizol reagent was used to extract the total RNA, and its quality was then checked on an Agilent 2100 Bioanalyzer. The table lists this clonotype with many counts. Its antigen remains undetermined. The record has no base qualities; no much larger clone is one base away. TCR beta CDR3 regions were amplified from RNA transcripts for repertoire sequencing. The first round of RT-PCR was done with HTBI primers and the Qiagen OneStep RT-PCR kit, and was followed by a second round of multiplex PCR, then size selection and purification. Libraries were sequenced on an Illumina HiSeq2000 using paired-end 100 bp reads. As for the original processing: Reads were processed with SOAPnuke, discarding reads with adapters, uncalled bases, mean Phred below 15, or no exact constant-primer or identifier match. COPE v1.2.5 was used to merge high-quality paired reads. Unique nucleotide sequences were defined as clonotypes and aligned to IMGT TRB V, D and J references using MiTCR v1.1. The analysis was limited to V-J combinations with a frequency above 0.0001, which together covered roughly 99% of repertoires. A TCR clonal expansion and chaos score per V-J combination was defined as the ratio of F50 clonal expansion to chaos observed in the TCRdist matrix. Welch's t-statistics and random forest were used to narrow the features down to 13 V-J combinations, which were then fed into a naive Bayes classifier. The similarity between thyroid and blood repertoires was quantified using the Morisita-Horn index. TCRdb reanalyzed the raw reads on its own, using fastp at Q25 for trimming and MiXCR for clone calling, and kept in-frame beta chains. Rows are unified per CDR3 protein, each entry keeping the most common DNA and genes. TCRdb's processing, not the study's, gives the V and J calls here. Present in this sample are about 410,000 distinct CDR3 sequences, approximately 20% of which were seen just once. Clones ranked in the top ten supply roughly 1.4% of the sample.

Overall results and qualifications from the work: No statistical method was used to set the sample size in advance, and the investigators knew which group each participant was assigned to. In validation, the model predicted ophthalmopathy progression with more than 55% sensitivity and 72% to 80% specificity; roughly eleven predicted patients were CT-confirmed with GO in a median of roughly 6.8 months. Most of the expanded thyroid clonotypes with a frequency above 0.001 were also detected in blood, and it was suggested that the thyroid immune response may be reflected by blood repertoires. In cross-validation, the 13-signature model distinguished ophthalmopathy from stable hyperthyroidism with 85% to 90% sensitivity and about 84% specificity, and in the test set the corresponding values were roughly 80% and 75%.

This TCR derives from a woman between 18 and 29 years old with Graves' ophthalmopathy. Donor details come from another sample of the same person, matched by shared clones. Input material: peripheral blood.

The CDR3 reads CASSIVETQYF. The DNA sequence is TGTGCCAGCAGTATCGTAGAGACCCAGTACTTC. The rearranged chain carries TRBV12-3 or TRBV12-4 and TRBJ2-5; no D segment can be confidently identified. CDR3 length: 11 amino acids, cysteine to phenylalanine. The sequence is cut down to CDR3 DNA, 33 bases in frame from base 1. At the junction V is shortened by 5 bases and J by 4 bases, with 5 bases in between.